A single sample is the source of the 4 T cell receptor beta chains below, sequenced in a study of blood T cells in healthy people across ages. A second PCR, run for about 7 to 12 cycles, used a sample-barcoded 5' primer plus a J-beta primer mix. MiXCR, applied by TCRdb to the 5' RACE reads, yields one record per CDR3 protein. Of about 680,000 distinct CDR3 sequences listed, about 52% are singletons. The specimen sequenced was blood. These receptors were obtained from a woman aged 60 to 75 in good health.

This clonotype has more than one count but fewer than ten. The V gene is TRBV20-1, the J gene TRBJ2-4; D possibly corresponds to TRBD1 (7 bases). Trimming pared 0 bases from V and 9 bases from J, leaving 15 bases between. This CDR3 contains 14 residues. The germline CDR1 and CDR2 sequences are DFQATT and SNEGSKA (reference sequence). This chain's CDR3 is CSARDRTGEAIQYF. The CDR3 nucleotides read TGCAGTGCTAGAGATAGAACAGGGGAGGCCATTCAGTACTTC.

The chain links TRBV5-1 to TRBJ1-2; 8 bases fit TRBD1. Germline lookup yields CDR1 SGHRS and CDR2 YFSETQ. V was pared by 0 bases and J by 5 bases, with 6 bases of the junction left unmatched. The CDR3 sequence is 15 residues long. The CDR3 reads CASSLARTGLYGYTF. CDR3 bases: TGCGCCAGCAGCTTGGCAAGGACAGGGCTTTATGGCTACACCTTC.

Remarks on this clonotype: A much more abundant neighbour one base away suggests this may be a read error. The chain's CDR3 is CASSLAWTEETQYF. In DNA form, the CDR3 reads TGTGCCAGCAGCTTAGCGTGGACGGAAGAGACCCAGTACTTC. The chain has TRBV7-2 and TRBJ2-5; D is uncertain. CDR3 length: 14 residues. V lost 0 bases, J lost 3 bases, and 8 bases lay in between. Germline V gene data show CDR1 as SGHTA and CDR2 as FQGNSA. Full variable domain (remainder filled in from reference TRBV7-2 and TRBJ2-5): GAGVSQSPSNKVTEKGKDVELRCDPISGHTALYWYRQSLGQGLEFLIYFQGNSAPDKSGLPSDRFSAERTGGSVSTLTIQRTQQEDSAVYLCASSLAWTEETQYFGPGTRLLVL.

CDR3 nucleotide sequence: TGTGCCAGCAGCTTACGGAGGGTAGGAGAGACCCAGTACTTC. Encoded protein: CASSLRRVGETQYF. V usage is TRBV7-8 and J usage is TRBJ2-5, with a tentative D call TRBD2 (6 bases). Trimming took 2 bases from V and 4 from J, leaving 11 bases between them. The CDR3 loop spans 14 amino acids. From germline, CDR1 is SGHVS and CDR2 FQNEAQ.